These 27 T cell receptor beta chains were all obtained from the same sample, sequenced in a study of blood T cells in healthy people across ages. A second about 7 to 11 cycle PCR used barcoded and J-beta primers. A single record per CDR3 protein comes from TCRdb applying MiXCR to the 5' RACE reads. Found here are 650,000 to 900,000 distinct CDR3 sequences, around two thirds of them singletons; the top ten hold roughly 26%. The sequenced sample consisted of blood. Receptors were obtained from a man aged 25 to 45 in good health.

Here the CDR3 DNA reads TGTGCCAGCAGCCAAGAAGGTCTAGCGAAGACCCAGTACTTC. Translation: CASSQEGLAKTQYF. The chain links TRBV4-2 to TRBJ2-5, with a weak D call TRBD2 (6 bases). Deletions cut 0 bases from V and 6 bases from J, with 11 bases between. The CDR3 runs 14 residues. Germline V gene data show CDR1 as LGHNA and CDR2 as YNFKEQ.

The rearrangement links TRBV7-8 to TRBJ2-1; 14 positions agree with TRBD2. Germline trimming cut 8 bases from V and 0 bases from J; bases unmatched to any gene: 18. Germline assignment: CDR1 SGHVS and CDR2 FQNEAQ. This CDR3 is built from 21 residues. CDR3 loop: CASGSPRRLAGGAHSYNEQFF. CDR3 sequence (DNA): TGTGCCAGCGGCTCGCCCCGACGACTAGCGGGGGGGGCCCACTCCTACAATGAGCAGTTCTTC. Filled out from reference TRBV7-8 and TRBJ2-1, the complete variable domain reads GAGVSQSPRYKVAKRGQDVALRCDPISGHVSLFWYQQALGQGPEFLTYFQNEAQLDKSGLPSDRFFAERPEGSVSTLKIQRTQQEDSAVYLCASGSPRRLAGGAHSYNEQFFGPGTRLTVL.

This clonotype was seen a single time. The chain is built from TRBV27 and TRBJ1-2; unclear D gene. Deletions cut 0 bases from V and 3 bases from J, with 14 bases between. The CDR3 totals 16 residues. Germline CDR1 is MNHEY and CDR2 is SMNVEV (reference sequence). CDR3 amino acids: CASSLSYGEGYYGYTF. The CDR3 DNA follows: TGTGCCAGCAGTTTATCGTACGGAGAGGGCTACTATGGCTACACCTTC.

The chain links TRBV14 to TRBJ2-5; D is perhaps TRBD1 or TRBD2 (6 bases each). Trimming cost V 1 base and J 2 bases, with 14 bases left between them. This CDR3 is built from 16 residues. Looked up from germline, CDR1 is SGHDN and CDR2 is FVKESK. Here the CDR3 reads CASSQVRGAPQETQYF. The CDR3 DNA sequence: TGTGCCAGCAGCCAAGTAAGGGGGGCCCCACAAGAGACCCAGTACTTC.

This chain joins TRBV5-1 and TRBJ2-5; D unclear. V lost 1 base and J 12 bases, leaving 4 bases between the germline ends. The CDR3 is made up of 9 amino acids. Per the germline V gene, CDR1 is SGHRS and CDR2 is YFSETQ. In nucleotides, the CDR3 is TGCGCCAGCAGCTTGTGGGAGTACTTC. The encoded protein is CASSLWEYF.

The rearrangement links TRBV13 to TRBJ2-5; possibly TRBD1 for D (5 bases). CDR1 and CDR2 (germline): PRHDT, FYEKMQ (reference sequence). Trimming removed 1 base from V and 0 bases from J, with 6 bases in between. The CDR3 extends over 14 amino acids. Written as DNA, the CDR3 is TGTGCCAGCAGCTTAGAGGACAACCAAGAGACCCAGTACTTC. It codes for CASSLEDNQETQYF.

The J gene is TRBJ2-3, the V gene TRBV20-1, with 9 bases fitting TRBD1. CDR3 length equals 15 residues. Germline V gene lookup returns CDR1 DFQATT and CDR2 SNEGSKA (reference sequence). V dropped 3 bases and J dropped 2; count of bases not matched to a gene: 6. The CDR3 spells CSASPGTGSTDTQYF. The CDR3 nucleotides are TGCAGTGCTAGTCCCGGGACAGGGTCCACAGATACGCAGTATTTT.

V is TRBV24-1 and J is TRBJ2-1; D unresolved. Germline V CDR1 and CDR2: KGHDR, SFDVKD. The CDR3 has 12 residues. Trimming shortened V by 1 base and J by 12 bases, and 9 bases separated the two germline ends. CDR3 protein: CATSDLVYGQFF. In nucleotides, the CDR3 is TGTGCCACCAGTGATTTAGTATATGGGCAGTTCTTC.

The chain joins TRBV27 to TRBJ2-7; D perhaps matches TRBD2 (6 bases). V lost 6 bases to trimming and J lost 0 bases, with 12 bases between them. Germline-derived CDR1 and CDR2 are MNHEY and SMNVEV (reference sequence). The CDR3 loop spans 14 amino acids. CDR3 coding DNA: TGTGCCAGCAGAGGCAGCGGGTACTCCTACGAGCAGTACTTC. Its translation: CASRGSGYSYEQYF.

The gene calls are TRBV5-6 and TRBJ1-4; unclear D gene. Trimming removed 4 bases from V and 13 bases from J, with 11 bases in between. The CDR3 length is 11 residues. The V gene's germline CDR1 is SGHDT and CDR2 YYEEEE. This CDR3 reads CASSRTDVLFF. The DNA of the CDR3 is TGTGCCAGCAGCAGGACCGATGTACTGTTTTTT.

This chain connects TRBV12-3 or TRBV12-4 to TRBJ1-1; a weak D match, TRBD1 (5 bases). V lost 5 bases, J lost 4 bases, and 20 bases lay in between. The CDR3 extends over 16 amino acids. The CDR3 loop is CASSRDPRESFTEAFF. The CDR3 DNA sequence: TGTGCCAGCAGTCGCGACCCCAGGGAGAGTTTCACTGAAGCTTTCTTT.

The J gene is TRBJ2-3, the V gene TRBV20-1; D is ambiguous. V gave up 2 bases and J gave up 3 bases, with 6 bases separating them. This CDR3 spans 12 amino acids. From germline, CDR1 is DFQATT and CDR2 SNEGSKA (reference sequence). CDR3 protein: CSARSETDTQYF. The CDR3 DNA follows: TGCAGTGCTAGATCAGAAACAGATACGCAGTATTTT.

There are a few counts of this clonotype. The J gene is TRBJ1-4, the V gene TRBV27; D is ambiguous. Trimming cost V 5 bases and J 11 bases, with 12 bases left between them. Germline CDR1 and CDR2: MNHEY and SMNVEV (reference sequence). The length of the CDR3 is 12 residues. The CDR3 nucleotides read TGTGCCAGCAGTCCCCCCGGGTGGAAACTGTTTTTT. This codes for CASSPPGWKLFF.

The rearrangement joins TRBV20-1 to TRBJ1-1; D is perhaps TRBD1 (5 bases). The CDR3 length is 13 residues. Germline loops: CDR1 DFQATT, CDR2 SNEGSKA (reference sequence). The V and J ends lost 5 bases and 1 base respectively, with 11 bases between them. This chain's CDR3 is CSAPDTGNTEAFF. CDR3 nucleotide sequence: TGCAGTGCTCCAGACACAGGGAACACTGAAGCTTTCTTT.

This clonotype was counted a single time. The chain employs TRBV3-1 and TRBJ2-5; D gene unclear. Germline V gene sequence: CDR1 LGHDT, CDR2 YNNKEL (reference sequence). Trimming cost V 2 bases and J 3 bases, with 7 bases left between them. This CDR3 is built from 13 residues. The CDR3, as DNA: TGTGCCAGCAGCCAAAGGTTTGAAGAGACCCAGTACTTC. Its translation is CASSQRFEETQYF.

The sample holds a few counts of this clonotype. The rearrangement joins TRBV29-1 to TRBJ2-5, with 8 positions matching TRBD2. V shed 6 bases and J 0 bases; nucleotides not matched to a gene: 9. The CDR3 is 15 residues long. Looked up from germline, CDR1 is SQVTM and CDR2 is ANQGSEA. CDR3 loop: CSVSGGPMYQETQYF. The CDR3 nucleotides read TGCAGCGTGAGCGGGGGCCCGATGTACCAAGAGACCCAGTACTTC.

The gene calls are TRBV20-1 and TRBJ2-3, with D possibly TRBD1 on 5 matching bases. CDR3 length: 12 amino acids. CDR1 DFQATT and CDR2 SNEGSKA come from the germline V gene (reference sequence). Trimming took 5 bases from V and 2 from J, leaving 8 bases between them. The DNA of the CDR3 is TGCAGTGCTCAAGGGGCCACAGATACGCAGTATTTT. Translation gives CSAQGATDTQYF.

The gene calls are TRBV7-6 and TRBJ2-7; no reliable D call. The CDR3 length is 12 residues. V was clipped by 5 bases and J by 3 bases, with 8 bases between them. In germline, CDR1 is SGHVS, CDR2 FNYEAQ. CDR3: CASSTNGYEQYF. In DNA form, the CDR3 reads TGTGCCAGCAGCACTAACGGCTACGAGCAGTACTTC.

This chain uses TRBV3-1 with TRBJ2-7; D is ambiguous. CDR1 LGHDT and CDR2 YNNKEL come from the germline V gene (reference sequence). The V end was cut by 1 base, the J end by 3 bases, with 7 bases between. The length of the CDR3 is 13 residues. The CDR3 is CASSQGVDYEQYF. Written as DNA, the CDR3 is TGTGCCAGCAGCCAAGGGGTGGACTACGAGCAGTACTTC.

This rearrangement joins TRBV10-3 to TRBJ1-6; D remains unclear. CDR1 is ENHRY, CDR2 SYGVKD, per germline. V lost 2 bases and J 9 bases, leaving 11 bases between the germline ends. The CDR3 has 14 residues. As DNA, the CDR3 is TGTGCCATCAGTGAGATCGGTCAGAGTTCACCCCTCCACTTT. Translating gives CAISEIGQSSPLHF.

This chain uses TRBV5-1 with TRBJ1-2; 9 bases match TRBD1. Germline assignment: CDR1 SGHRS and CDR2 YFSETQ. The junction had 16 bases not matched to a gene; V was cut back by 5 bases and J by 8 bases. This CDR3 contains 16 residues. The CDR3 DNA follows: TGCGCCAGCAGTTGGAAAATGGGACAGGGTGACAGCGGCTACACCTTC. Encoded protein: CASSWKMGQGDSGYTF.

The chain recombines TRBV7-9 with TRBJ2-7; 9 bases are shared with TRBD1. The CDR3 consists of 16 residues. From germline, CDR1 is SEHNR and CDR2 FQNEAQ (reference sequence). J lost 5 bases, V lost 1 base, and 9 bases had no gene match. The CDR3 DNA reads TGTGCCAGCAGCTTAGACGTGGGACAGGGTGCCAACGAGCAGTACTTC. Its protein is CASSLDVGQGANEQYF. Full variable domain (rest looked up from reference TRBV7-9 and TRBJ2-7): DTGVSQNPRHKITKRGQNVTFRCDPISEHNRLYWYRQTLGQGPEFLTYFQNEAQLEKSRLLSDRFSAERPKGSFSTLEIQRTEQGDSAMYLCASSLDVGQGANEQYFGPGTRLTVT.

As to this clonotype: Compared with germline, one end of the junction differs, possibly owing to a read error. As DNA, the CDR3 is TGTGCCAGCAGCTTAGGAGCGGGGTTGCAAGGGACCCAGTACTTC. It translates to CASSLGAGLQGTQYF. The rearrangement uses TRBV7-3 and TRBJ2-5; 7 nucleotides align to TRBD2. The CDR3 loop spans 15 amino acids. The germline CDR1 and CDR2 sequences are SGHTA and FQGTGA. The full variable domain, with the rest looked up from reference TRBV7-3 and TRBJ2-5, is GAGVSQTPSNKVTEKGKYVELRCDPISGHTALYWYRQSLGQGPEFLIYFQGTGAADDSGLPNDRFFAVRPEGSVSTLKIQRTERGDSAVYLCASSLGAGLQGTQYFGPGTRLLVL.

The CDR3 region is CSAGGLMNTEAFF. DNA for the CDR3: TGCAGTGCCGGAGGATTGATGAACACTGAAGCTTTCTTT. The gene calls are TRBV20-1 and TRBJ1-1; D is undetermined. The length of the CDR3 is 13 residues. The V gene's germline CDR1 is DFQATT and CDR2 SNEGSKA (reference sequence). The germline V and J ends were trimmed by 6 bases and 0 bases, with 11 bases remaining between them.

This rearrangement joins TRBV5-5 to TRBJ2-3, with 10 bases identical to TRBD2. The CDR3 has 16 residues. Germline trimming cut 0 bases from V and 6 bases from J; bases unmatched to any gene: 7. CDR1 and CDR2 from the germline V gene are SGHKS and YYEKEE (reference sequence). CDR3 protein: CASSLGGTSVGDTQYF. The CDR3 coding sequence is TGTGCCAGCAGCTTGGGGGGGACTAGCGTCGGGGATACGCAGTATTTT.

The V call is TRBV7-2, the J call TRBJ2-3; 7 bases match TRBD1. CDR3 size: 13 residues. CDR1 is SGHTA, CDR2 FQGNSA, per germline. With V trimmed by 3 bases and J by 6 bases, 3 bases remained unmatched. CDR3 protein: CASSFDRDDTQYF. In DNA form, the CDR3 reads TGTGCCAGCAGCTTCGACAGGGATGATACGCAGTATTTT.

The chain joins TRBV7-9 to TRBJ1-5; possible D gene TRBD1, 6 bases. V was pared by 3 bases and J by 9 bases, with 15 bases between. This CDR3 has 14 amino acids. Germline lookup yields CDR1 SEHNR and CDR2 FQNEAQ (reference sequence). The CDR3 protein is CASSFGGGSGPQHF. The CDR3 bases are TGTGCCAGCAGCTTCGGAGGGGGAAGCGGGCCCCAGCATTTT.